The entry that follows covers one T cell receptor (beta chain) sequence. The antigen is not known. This record belongs to a study of identifying expanded T cells in peripheral blood. General study points: Across healthy donors, higher total template counts meant significantly greater approximately two-week count variance.

The V gene lost 2 bases and the J gene lost 0 bases, with 13 bases spanning the gap. This CDR3 is 16 amino acids long. The germline V gene encodes CDR1 MDHEN and CDR2 SYDVKM. The protocol was immunoSEQ multiplex PCR, while the TCRdb copy is restricted to in-frame clones and leaves out a portion. The repertoire consists of approximately 90,000 clones, with about nine tenths occurring once and the leading ten covering roughly 3.9%. The chain combines TRBV28 with TRBJ2-5; D is unclear. The specimen sequenced was blood. The clonotype comes from a person between 18 and 75 years old in good health. CDR3 DNA sequence: TGTGCCAGCAGTTTAGGATTAGCTACGTACCAAGAGACCCAGTACTTC. Protein: CASSLGLATYQETQYF.